The clone carrying this T cell receptor beta chain was seen at least ten times. No antigen is known for it. TCR beta CDR3 amplification used RNA transcripts. HTBI-primed RT-PCR formed the first round, and a multiplex PCR formed the second. TCRdb re-derived calls from the multiplex PCR reads in MiXCR, one entry per CDR3 protein. There are approximately 480,000 distinct CDR3 sequences in the sample; under 15% occur only once, and roughly 9.8% lies in the top ten. CAS ≥3, NOSPECS ≥4, moderate-to-severe activity and duration under 3 months marked donors with ophthalmopathy. This entry is derived from a study of Graves' ophthalmopathy and Graves' hyperthyroidism. As for the study in general: Peripheral blood (taken before any treatment) was collected at initial diagnosis. Study-level points and caveats: Stable hyperthyroidism and ophthalmopathy were told apart by a 13-signature model, which achieved roughly 90% sensitivity and just over 80% specificity.

The J segment lost 3 bases and the V segment lost 6 bases, leaving 8 bases of the junction unmatched. Germline CDR1 and CDR2: MNHNS and SASEGT. The CDR3 is 15 amino acids. The TCR sequence derives from a woman aged 25 to 45 with Graves' ophthalmopathy. The gene calls are TRBV6-1 and TRBJ2-7, with TRBD1 matching 10 bases. The sample consisted of blood. CDR3 in DNA: TGTGCCAGCAGGCATGGCGACAGGGGGCTCTACGAGCAGTACTTC. This sequence encodes CASRHGDRGLYEQYF.